This T cell receptor beta chain was identified during a study of blood T cell repertoires in COVID-19. Study summary: From the United States, Italy and Spain came samples of acute and convalescent COVID-19. T cells, B-cell-depleted T cells, or PBMCs supplied cDNA or gDNA.

CDR3 size: 18 residues. Germline CDR1 reads KGHSH; CDR2 reads LQKENI. V lost 5 bases to trimming and J lost 0 bases, with 21 bases between them. Original analysis: Reference gene primer amplification gave estimated nucleated cell counts. Data came from immunoSEQ multiplex PCR; TCRdb stores just in-frame clones and leaves some out. V and J calls and clone size follow that table, whereas D and trimming were derived from the DNA. The sample has 200,000 to 250,000 clones, 80% to 90% seen once. The J gene is TRBJ2-3, the V gene TRBV18; tentatively, D is TRBD2 (6 bases). Sequences were obtained from peripheral blood. The source is a man aged 50 or older with acute or convalescent COVID-19. The CDR3 nucleotides are TGTGCCAGCTCAATCACCCGGACTGGGGGGACTAGCACAGATACGCAGTATTTT. Protein: CASSITRTGGTSTDTQYF.